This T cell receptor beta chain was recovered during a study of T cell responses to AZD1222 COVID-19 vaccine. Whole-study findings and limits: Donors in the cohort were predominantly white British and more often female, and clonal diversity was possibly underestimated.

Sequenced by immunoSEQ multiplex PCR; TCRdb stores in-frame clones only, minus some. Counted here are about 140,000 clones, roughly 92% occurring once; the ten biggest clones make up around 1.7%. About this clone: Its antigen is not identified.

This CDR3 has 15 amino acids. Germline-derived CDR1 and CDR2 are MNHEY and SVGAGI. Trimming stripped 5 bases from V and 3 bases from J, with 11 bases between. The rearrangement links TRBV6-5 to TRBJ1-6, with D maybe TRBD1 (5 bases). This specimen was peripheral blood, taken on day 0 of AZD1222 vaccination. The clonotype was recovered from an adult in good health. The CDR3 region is CASSRGRHYNSPLHF. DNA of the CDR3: TGTGCCAGCAGTCGGGGCAGGCACTATAATTCACCCCTCCACTTT.